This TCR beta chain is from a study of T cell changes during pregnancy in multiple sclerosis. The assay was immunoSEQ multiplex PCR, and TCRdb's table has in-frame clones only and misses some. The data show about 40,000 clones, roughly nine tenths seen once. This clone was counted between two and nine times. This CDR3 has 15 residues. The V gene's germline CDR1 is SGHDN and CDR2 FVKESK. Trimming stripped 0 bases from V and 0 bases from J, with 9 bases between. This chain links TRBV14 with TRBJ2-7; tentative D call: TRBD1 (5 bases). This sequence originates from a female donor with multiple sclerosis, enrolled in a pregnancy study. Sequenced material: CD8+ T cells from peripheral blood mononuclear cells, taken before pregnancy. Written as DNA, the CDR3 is TGTGCCAGCAGCCAAGAACAGGACCCCTCCTACGAGCAGTACTTC. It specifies CASSQEQDPSYEQYF.